The present T cell receptor (beta chain) was sequenced within a study of T cell repertoires in cytomegalovirus infection. Study in general: The public TCR beta signatures pointed to both CMV infection and matching HLA type.

Germline V CDR1 and CDR2: MNHNS, SASEGT. The CDR3 contains 15 residues. The V and J ends lost 4 bases and 3 bases respectively, with 12 bases between them. TCRdb re-called the reads through MiXCR, storing one row per CDR3 protein. The sample has nearly 450,000 distinct CDR3 sequences, about 33% seen once. This TCR was sampled from a human donor in good health (CMV status not recorded). Some clones in this sample may be carry-over from other donors' samples. This chain connects TRBV6-1 to TRBJ2-2; D remains unclear. Sequenced input: PBMCs. CDR3 sequence: CASSGQAGDTGELFF. The DNA of the CDR3 is TGTGCCAGCAGTGGGCAGGCTGGTGACACCGGGGAGCTGTTTTTT.